In this sample, the clone carrying this TCR beta chain turned up a few times. Its specificity is unknown. This entry belongs to a study of blood T cells in healthy people across ages. A J-beta primer mix and a sample-barcoded 5' primer were used in a second PCR of about 6 to 12 cycles. Each CDR3 protein gets one entry after TCRdb re-called the 5' RACE reads with MiXCR. The table records 2 million or so distinct CDR3 sequences, approximately 50% of them present only once. Whole-study results and caveats: Roughly linear declines in TCR beta diversity per million T cells occurred with age.

Those donating, healthy Caucasian individuals from Russia, were aged roughly 6 to 95. At least 7 million PBMCs were isolated per sample. Specimen: blood. The TCR originated in a woman in her thirties or forties in good health.

The CDR3 nucleotides read TGTGCCAGCAGCTCGACTAGCGGGGGCCCAGATACGCAGTATTTT. Protein: CASSSTSGGPDTQYF. V usage is TRBV7-2 and J usage is TRBJ2-3; TRBD2 aligns across 12 bases. With V trimmed by 4 bases and J by 4 bases, 3 bases remained unmatched. The CDR3 is 15 amino acids. Germline V gene lookup returns CDR1 SGHTA and CDR2 FQGNSA.